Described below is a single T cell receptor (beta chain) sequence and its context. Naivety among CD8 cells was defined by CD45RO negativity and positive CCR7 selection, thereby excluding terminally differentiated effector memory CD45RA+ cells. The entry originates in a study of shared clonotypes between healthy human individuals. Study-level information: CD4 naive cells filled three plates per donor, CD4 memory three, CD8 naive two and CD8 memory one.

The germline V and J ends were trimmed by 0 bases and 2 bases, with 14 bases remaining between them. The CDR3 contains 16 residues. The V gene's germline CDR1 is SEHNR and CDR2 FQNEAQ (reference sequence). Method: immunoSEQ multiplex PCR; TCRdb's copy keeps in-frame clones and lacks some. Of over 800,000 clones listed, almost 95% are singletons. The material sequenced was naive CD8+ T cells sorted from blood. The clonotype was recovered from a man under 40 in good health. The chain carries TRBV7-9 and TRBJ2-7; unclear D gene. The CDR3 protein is CASSLAIAGPAYEQYF. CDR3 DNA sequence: TGTGCCAGCAGCTTAGCGATAGCAGGACCTGCCTACGAGCAGTACTTC.